This TCR beta chain was sequenced during a study of T cells expressing NK-cell markers. Regarding this clonotype: The antigen remains undetermined.

No DNA is given; TCRdb re-called the 5' RACE reads and lists each CDR3 protein once. The specimen's table records about 160,000 distinct CDR3 sequences. Germline lookup yields CDR1 SGHAT and CDR2 FQDESV (reference sequence). This CDR3 has 13 amino acids. Study outcomes and limitations: Expanded NKG2C+ T cell clones were not confirmed as HCMV-specific. Several of the donors also had these clonotypes leading their CD3+CD56-NKG2C+ fraction.

The chain recombines TRBV11-1 with TRBJ2-7; without DNA, the TCRdb call of TRBD1 cannot be checked. This sequence originates from a woman aged 18-69 years in good health. Sample: blood T cells: a sorted CD56 or NKG2C T cell subset, CD4+ or CD8+ T cells, or bulk PBMC T cells (not recorded which). CDR3: CASSSDRDHEQYF.